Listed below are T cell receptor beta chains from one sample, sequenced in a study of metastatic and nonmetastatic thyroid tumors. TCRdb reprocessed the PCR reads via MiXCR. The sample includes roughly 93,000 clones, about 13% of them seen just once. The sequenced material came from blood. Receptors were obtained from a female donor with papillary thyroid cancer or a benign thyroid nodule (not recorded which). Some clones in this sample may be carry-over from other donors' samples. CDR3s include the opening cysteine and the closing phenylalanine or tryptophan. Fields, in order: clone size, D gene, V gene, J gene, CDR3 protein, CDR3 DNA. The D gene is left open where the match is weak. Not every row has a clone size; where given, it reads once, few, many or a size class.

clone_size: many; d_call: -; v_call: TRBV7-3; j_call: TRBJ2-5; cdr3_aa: CASSLEGRGDWKETQYF; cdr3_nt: TGTGCCAGCAGCTTAGAAGGCAGGGGAGATTGGAAAGAGACCCAGTACTTC
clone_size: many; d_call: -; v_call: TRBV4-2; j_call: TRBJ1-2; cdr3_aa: CASSQESPVFFNGYTF; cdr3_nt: TGTGCCAGCAGCCAAGAGTCGCCAGTCTTCTTTAATGGCTACACCTTC
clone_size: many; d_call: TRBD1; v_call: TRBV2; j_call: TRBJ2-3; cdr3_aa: CASSPRTGSDTQYF; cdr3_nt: TGTGCCAGCAGTCCAAGGACAGGATCAGATACGCAGTATTTT
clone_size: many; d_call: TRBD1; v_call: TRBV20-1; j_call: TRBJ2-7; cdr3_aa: CSVDRGLTYEQYF; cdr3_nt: TGCAGTGTCGACAGGGGGCTTACCTACGAGCAGTACTTC
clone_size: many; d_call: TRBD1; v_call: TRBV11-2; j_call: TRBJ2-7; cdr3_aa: CASSLGVWTGSYEQYF; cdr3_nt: TGTGCCAGCAGCTTAGGGGTCTGGACAGGATCCTACGAGCAGTACTTC
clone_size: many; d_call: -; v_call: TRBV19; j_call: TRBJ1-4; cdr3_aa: CASQDRNYEKLFF; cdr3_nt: TGTGCCAGTCAAGACAGGAACTATGAAAAACTGTTTTTT
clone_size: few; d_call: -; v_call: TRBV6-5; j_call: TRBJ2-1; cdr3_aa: CASSSQAGASEGEHFF; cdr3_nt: TGTGCCAGCAGTTCCCAAGCTGGAGCCTCTGAGGGGGAGCATTTCTTC
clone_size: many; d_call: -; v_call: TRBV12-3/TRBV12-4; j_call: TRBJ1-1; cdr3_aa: CASTQLSGNTEAFF; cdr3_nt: TGTGCCAGCACTCAATTGTCAGGCAACACTGAAGCTTTCTTT
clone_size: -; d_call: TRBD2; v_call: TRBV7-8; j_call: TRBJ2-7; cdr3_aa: CASSRAGGLNEQYF; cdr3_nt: TGTGCCAGCAGCAGAGCGGGAGGATTGAACGAGCAGTACTTC
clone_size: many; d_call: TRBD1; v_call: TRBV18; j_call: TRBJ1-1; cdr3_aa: CASSQTGHTEAFF; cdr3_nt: TGTGCCAGCTCACAGACAGGGCATACTGAAGCTTTCTTT
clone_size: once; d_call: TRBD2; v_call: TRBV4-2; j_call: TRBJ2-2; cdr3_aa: CASSKSLAGGFGIDTGELFF; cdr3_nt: TGTGCCAGCAGCAAGTCCCTAGCGGGAGGATTTGGGATCGACACCGGGGAGCTGTTTTTT
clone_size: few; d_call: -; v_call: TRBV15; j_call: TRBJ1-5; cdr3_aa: CATSKAGRPSQPQHF; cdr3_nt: TGTGCCACCAGTAAAGCGGGACGGCCCAGTCAGCCCCAGCATTTT
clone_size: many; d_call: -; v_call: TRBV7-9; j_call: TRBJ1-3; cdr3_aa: CASSLVTPGNTIYF; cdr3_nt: TGTGCCAGCAGCTTAGTGACGCCTGGAAACACCATATATTTT
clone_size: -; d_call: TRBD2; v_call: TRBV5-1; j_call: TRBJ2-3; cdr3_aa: CASSLANGGGTDTQYF; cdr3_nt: TGCGCCAGCAGCTTGGCCAACGGCGGGGGGACAGATACGCAGTATTTT
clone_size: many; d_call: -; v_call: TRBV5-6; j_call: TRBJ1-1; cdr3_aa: CASSLTMTNRGTEAFF; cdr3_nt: TGTGCCAGCAGCTTGACAATGACAAATAGGGGGACTGAAGCTTTCTTT
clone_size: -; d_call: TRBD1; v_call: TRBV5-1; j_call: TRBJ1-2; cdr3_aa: CASSLAGRGPSWRVHGYTF; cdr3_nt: TGCGCCAGCAGCTTGGCCGGGAGGGGGCCTTCCTGGAGGGTGCATGGCTACACCTTC
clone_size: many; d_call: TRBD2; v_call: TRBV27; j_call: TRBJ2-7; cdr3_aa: CASSPAGVSYEQYF; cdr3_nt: TGTGCCAGCAGTCCAGCGGGAGTATCCTACGAGCAGTACTTC
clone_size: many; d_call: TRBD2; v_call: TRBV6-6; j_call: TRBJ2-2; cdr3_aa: CASSLLARAGELFF; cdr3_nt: TGTGCCAGCAGTTTACTAGCGCGGGCCGGGGAGCTGTTTTTT
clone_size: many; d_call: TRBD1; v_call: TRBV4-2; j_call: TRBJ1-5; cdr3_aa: CASSPTGTGETQPQHF; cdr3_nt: TGTGCCAGCAGCCCGACCGGGACAGGGGAGACTCAGCCCCAGCATTTT
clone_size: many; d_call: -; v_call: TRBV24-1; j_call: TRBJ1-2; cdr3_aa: CATSPTNINYGYTF; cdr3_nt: TGTGCCACCAGTCCCACAAACATTAACTATGGCTACACCTTC
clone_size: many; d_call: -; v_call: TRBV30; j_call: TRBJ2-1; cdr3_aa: CAWSVGGRPNEQFF; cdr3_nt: TGTGCCTGGAGTGTTGGTGGGAGGCCCAATGAGCAGTTCTTC
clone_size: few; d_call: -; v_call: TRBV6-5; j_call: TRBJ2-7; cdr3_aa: CASSYTTGSSYEQYF; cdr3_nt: TGTGCCAGCAGTTACACTACAGGTTCTTCCTACGAGCAGTACTTC
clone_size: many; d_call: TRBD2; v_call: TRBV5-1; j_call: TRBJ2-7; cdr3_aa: CASSLDGLAGIHEQYF; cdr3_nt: TGCGCCAGCAGCTTGGATGGTTTAGCGGGGATCCACGAGCAGTACTTC
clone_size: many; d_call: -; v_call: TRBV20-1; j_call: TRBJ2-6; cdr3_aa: CSARTPGRFFSGANVLTF; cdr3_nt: TGCAGTGCTAGAACCCCGGGACGGTTTTTCTCTGGGGCCAACGTCCTGACTTTC
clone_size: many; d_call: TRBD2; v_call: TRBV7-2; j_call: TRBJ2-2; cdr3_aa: CASITTSYTGELFF; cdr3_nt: TGTGCCAGCATAACGACTAGCTACACCGGGGAGCTGTTTTTT
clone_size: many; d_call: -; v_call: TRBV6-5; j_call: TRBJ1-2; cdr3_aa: CASSYSGGLDYYGYTF; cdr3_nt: TGTGCCAGCAGTTACTCAGGGGGGCTGGACTACTATGGCTACACCTTC
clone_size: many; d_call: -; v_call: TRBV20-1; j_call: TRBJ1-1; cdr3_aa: CSASQTMNTEAFF; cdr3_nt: TGCAGTGCTAGCCAGACGATGAACACTGAAGCTTTCTTT
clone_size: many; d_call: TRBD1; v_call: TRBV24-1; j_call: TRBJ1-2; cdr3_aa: CATSDLGEGANGYTF; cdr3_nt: TGTGCCACCAGTGATTTGGGGGAGGGGGCTAATGGCTACACCTTC
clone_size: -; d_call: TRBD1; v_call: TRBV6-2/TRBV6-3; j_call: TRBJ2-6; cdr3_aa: CASSYMRGQVDSVANVLTF; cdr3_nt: TGTGCCAGCAGTTATATGAGAGGACAGGTTGACTCTGTGGCCAACGTCCTGACTTTC
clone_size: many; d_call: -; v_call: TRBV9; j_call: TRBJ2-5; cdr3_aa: CASSVGPTPQETQYF; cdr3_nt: TGTGCCAGCAGCGTAGGGCCTACCCCCCAAGAGACCCAGTACTTC
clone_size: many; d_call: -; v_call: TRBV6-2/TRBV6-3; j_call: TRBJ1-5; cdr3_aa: CASRTAGNQPQHF; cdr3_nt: TGTGCCAGCAGGACCGCGGGCAATCAGCCCCAGCATTTT
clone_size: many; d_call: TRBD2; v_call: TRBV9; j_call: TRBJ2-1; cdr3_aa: CASSGTGTSSPNEQFF; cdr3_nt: TGTGCCAGCAGCGGTACCGGGACTAGCAGCCCCAATGAGCAGTTCTTC
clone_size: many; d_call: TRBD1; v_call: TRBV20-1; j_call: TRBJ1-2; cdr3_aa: CSALRDRGNGYTF; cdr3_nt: TGCAGTGCCCTCCGGGACAGGGGGAATGGCTACACCTTC
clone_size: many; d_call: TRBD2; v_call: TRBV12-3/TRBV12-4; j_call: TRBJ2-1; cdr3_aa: CASSRTSGRAYNEQFF; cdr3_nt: TGTGCCAGCAGCCGTACGAGCGGGAGGGCATACAATGAGCAGTTCTTC
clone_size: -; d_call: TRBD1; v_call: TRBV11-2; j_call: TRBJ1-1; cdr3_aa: CASSMQGVNTEAFF; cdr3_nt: TGTGCCAGCAGCATGCAGGGGGTCAACACTGAAGCTTTCTTT
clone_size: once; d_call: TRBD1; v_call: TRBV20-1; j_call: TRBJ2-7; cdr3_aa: CSAIGTADSYEQYF; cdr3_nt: TGCAGTGCTATCGGGACAGCAGACTCCTACGAGCAGTACTTC
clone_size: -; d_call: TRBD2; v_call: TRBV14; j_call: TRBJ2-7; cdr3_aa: CASSAGLAVSYEQYF; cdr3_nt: TGTGCCAGCAGCGCGGGACTAGCGGTCTCCTACGAGCAGTACTTC
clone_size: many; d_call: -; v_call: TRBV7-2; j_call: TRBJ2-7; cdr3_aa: CASRKAQGSYEQYF; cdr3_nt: TGTGCCAGCAGGAAAGCCCAGGGGTCCTACGAGCAGTACTTC
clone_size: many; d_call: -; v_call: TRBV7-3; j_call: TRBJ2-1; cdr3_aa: CASSLMGAGASPVNEQFF; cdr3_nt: TGTGCCAGCAGCTTAATGGGGGCGGGAGCCTCGCCAGTCAATGAGCAGTTCTTC
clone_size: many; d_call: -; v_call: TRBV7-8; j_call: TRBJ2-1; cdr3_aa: CASSSNPRDYNEQFF; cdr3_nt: TGTGCCAGCAGCTCGAACCCCCGGGATTACAATGAGCAGTTCTTC
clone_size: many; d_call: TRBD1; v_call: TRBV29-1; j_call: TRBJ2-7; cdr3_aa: CSVGTVQGAAGEQYF; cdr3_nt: TGCAGCGTTGGTACGGTACAGGGGGCAGCCGGCGAGCAGTACTTC
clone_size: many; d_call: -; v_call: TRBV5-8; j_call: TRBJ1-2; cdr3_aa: CASSLRVSYGYTF; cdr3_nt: TGTGCCAGCAGCTTGAGGGTATCCTATGGCTACACCTTC
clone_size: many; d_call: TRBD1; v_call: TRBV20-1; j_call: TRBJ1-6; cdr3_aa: CSARVMDRGWAPLHF; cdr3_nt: TGCAGTGCTAGAGTTATGGACAGGGGATGGGCACCCCTCCACTTT
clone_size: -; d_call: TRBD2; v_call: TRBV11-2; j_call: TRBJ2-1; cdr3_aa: CAISFTSGRLGGEQFF; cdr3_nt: TGTGCCATCAGCTTCACAAGCGGGAGGCTAGGAGGTGAGCAGTTCTTC
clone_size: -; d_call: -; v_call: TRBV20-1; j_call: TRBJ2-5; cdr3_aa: CSALAPLQETQYF; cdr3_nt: TGCAGTGCCCTGGCCCCACTACAAGAGACCCAGTACTTC
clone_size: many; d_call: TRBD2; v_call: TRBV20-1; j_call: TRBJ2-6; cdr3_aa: CSATGLAGVGANVLTF; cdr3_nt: TGCAGTGCTACCGGACTAGCGGGAGTTGGGGCCAACGTCCTGACTTTC